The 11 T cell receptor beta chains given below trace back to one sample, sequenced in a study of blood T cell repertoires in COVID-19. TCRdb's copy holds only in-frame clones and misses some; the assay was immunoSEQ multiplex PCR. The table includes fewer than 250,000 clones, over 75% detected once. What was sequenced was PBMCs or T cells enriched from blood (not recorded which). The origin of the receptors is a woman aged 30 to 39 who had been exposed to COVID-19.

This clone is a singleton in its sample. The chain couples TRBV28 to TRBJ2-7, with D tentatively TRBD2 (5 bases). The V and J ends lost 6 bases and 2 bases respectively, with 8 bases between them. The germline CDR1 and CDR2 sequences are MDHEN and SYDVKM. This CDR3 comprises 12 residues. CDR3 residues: CASRSGTYEQYF. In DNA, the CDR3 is TGTGCCAGCAGATCCGGGACCTACGAGCAGTACTTC.

The CDR3 sequence is CASSLQGLMNTEAFF. The DNA for the CDR3 is TGTGCCAGCAGCTTGCAGGGGCTCATGAACACTGAAGCTTTCTTT. J is TRBJ1-1 and V is TRBV5-4; the D gene is possibly TRBD1 (6 bases). Germline CDR1 SGHNT, CDR2 YYREEE (reference sequence). The CDR3 is made up of 15 amino acids. The V and J ends lost 1 base and 0 bases respectively, with 10 bases between them. The full variable domain, rest sourced from reference TRBV5-4 and TRBJ1-1, is ETGVTQSPTHLIKTRGQQVTLRCSSQSGHNTVSWYQQALGQGPQFIFQYYREEENGRGNFPPRFSGLQFPNYSSELNVNALELDDSALYLCASSLQGLMNTEAFFGQGTRLTVV.

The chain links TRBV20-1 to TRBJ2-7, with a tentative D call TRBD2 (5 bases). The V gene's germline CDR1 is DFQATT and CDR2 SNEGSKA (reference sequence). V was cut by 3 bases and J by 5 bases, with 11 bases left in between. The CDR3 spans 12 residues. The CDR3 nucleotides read TGCAGTGCTAGTTGGGAGACCCACGAGCAGTACTTC. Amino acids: CSASWETHEQYF.

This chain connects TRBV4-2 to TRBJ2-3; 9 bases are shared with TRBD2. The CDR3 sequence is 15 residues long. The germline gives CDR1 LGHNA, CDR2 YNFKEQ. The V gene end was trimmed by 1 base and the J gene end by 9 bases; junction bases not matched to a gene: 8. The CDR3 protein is CASSQVSGRTPTQYF. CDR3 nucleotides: TGTGCCAGCAGCCAAGTCAGCGGGAGGACCCCCACGCAGTATTTT.

The CDR3 protein is CASSQSRGETQYF. The DNA for the CDR3 is TGTGCCAGCAGCCAATCTAGGGGCGAGACCCAGTACTTC. This rearrangement joins TRBV16 to TRBJ2-5, with D possibly matching TRBD1 (5 bases). Germline loops: CDR1 KGHSY, CDR2 FQNENV. The CDR3 spans 13 residues. V was shortened by 0 bases and J by 5 bases, with 7 bases between the two germline ends. The whole variable domain, remainder taken from reference TRBV16 and TRBJ2-5, is GEEVAQTPKHLVRGEGQKAKLYCAPIKGHSYVFWYQQVLKNEFKFLISFQNENVFDETGMPKERFSAKCLPNSPCSLEIQATKLEDSAVYFCASSQSRGETQYFGPGTRLLVL.

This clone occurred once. CDR3 sequence: CSASSIAESTDTQYF. The CDR3, as DNA: TGCAGTGCTAGTTCTATCGCCGAGAGCACAGATACGCAGTATTTT. V usage is TRBV20-1 and J usage is TRBJ2-3; D ambiguous. Germline-derived CDR1 and CDR2 are DFQATT and SNEGSKA (reference sequence). V shed 3 bases and J shed 0 bases, with 13 bases lying between them. The CDR3 is made up of 15 amino acids.

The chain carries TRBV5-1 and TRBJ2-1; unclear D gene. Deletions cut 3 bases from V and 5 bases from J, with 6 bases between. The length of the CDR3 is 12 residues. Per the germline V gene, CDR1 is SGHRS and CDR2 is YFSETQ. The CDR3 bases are TGCGCCAGCAGCTCCAGCGACAATGAGCAGTTCTTC. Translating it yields CASSSSDNEQFF.

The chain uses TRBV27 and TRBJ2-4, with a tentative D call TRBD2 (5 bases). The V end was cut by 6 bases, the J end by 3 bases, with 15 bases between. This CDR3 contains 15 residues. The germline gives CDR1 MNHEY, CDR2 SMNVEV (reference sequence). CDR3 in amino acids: CASSASRGDKNIQYF. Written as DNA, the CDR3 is TGTGCCAGCAGCGCCTCACGGGGTGACAAAAACATTCAGTACTTC.

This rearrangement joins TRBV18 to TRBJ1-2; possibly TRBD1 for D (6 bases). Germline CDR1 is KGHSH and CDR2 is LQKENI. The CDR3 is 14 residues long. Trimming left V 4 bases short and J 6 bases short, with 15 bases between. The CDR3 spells CASSQQQGAHGYTF. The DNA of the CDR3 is TGTGCCAGCTCACAACAACAGGGAGCACATGGCTACACCTTC.

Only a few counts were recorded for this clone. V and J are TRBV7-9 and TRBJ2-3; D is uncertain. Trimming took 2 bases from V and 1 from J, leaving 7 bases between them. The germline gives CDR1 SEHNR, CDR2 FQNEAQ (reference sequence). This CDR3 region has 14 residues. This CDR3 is CASSLTARTDTQYF. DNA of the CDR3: TGTGCCAGCAGCTTAACAGCCCGCACAGATACGCAGTATTTT. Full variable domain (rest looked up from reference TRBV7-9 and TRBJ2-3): DTGVSQNPRHKITKRGQNVTFRCDPISEHNRLYWYRQTLGQGPEFLTYFQNEAQLEKSRLLSDRFSAERPKGSFSTLEIQRTEQGDSAMYLCASSLTARTDTQYFGPGTRLTVL.

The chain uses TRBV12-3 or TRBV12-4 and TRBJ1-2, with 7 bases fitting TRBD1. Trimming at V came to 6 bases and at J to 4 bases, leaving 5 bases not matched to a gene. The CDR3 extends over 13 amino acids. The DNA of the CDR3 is TGTGCCAGCAGATTGACAGGGCTCTATGGCTACACCTTC. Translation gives CASRLTGLYGYTF.